Listed here are 8 T cell receptor beta chains from one sample, sequenced in a study of cytomegalovirus exposure and HLA in healthy donors. PCR used 60 Vbeta primers and 13 Jbeta primers. Data came from immunoSEQ multiplex PCR; TCRdb stores just in-frame clones and leaves some out. The sample lists about 160,000 clones; around four fifths were seen once. What was sequenced was PBMCs. The receptors originated from a male donor in good health and CMV-seronegative.

The chain joins TRBV6-6 to TRBJ1-1, with a possible D match to TRBD1 (5 bases). V lost 4 bases and J lost 4, with 16 bases in between. Germline values: CDR1 MNHNY, CDR2 SVGAGI (reference sequence). The CDR3 has 15 residues. DNA for the CDR3: TGTGCCAGCAGTTCCTCGACAGTCGGGAGCACTGAAGCTTTCTTT. Amino acids: CASSSSTVGSTEAFF.

This clone is a singleton in its sample. The gene calls are TRBV28 and TRBJ1-5; D is possibly TRBD1 (6 bases). Germline V gives CDR1 MDHEN, CDR2 SYDVKM. Trimming cost V 3 bases and J 3 bases, with 12 bases left between them. The CDR3 covers 15 residues. Here the CDR3 reads CASSLVGGNNQPQHF. The DNA for the CDR3 is TGTGCCAGCAGTTTGGTAGGGGGAAACAATCAGCCCCAGCATTTT.

The V call is TRBV9, the J call TRBJ1-1, with a weak D call TRBD1 (6 bases). CDR1 is SGDLS, CDR2 YYNGEE, per germline. The CDR3 sequence is 12 residues long. V gave up 4 bases and J gave up 5 bases, with 9 bases separating them. The CDR3 region is CASSPQGTEAFF. The CDR3, as DNA: TGTGCCAGCAGCCCACAGGGTACTGAAGCTTTCTTT. The full variable domain, rest sourced from reference TRBV9 and TRBJ1-1, is DSGVTQTPKHLITATGQRVTLRCSPRSGDLSVYWYQQSLDQGLQFLIQYYNGEERAKGNILERFSAQQFPDLHSELNLSSLELGDSALYFCASSPQGTEAFFGQGTRLTVV.

The chain is built from TRBV29-1 and TRBJ2-2, with TRBD2 matching over 14 bases. Germline V gene lookup returns CDR1 SQVTM and CDR2 ANQGSEA. Unmatched junction bases numbered 8, after V lost 7 bases and J lost 4 bases. This CDR3 is 16 amino acids long. The CDR3 region is CSAPGTSGSGTGELFF. As DNA, the CDR3 is TGCAGCGCCCCCGGGACTAGCGGGAGTGGCACCGGGGAGCTGTTTTTT.

V gene TRBV7-2 combines with J gene TRBJ2-5, with 8 bases matching TRBD2. This CDR3 is built from 16 residues. Trimming removed 5 bases from V and 3 bases from J; junction bases left unmatched: 11. Germline CDR1 is SGHTA and CDR2 is FQGNSA. The CDR3 nucleotides are TGTGCCAGCAGCGAATTAGCGGGGACTATCGAAGAGACCCAGTACTTC. Translating gives CASSELAGTIEETQYF. The whole variable domain, filled in from reference TRBV7-2 and TRBJ2-5, reads GAGVSQSPSNKVTEKGKDVELRCDPISGHTALYWYRQSLGQGLEFLIYFQGNSAPDKSGLPSDRFSAERTGGSVSTLTIQRTQQEDSAVYLCASSELAGTIEETQYFGPGTRLLVL.

The chain employs TRBV7-6 and TRBJ2-3; 13 nucleotides align to TRBD2. The ends lost 5 bases at V and 0 bases at J; junction bases unmatched: 8. The germline gives CDR1 SGHVS, CDR2 FNYEAQ. The CDR3 extends over 18 amino acids. DNA for the CDR3: TGTGCCAGCAGCCCCTGGACTAGCGGGAGCGCTAGCACAGATACGCAGTATTTT. Residues: CASSPWTSGSASTDTQYF.

The rearrangement links TRBV27 to TRBJ2-7, with 13 bases fitting TRBD2. This CDR3 is built from 19 residues. In germline, CDR1 is MNHEY, CDR2 SMNVEV (reference sequence). V was pared by 4 bases and J by 0 bases, with 12 bases of the junction left unmatched. CDR3 amino acids: CASSSHGTSGALSSYEQYF. The CDR3 coding sequence is TGTGCCAGCAGTTCGCATGGGACTAGCGGGGCCCTAAGCTCCTACGAGCAGTACTTC.

The V and J genes are TRBV5-1 and TRBJ1-2; 8 bases are a match to TRBD1. V was pared by 2 bases and J by 4 bases, with 1 base of the junction left unmatched. The germline CDR1 and CDR2 sequences are SGHRS and YFSETQ. This CDR3 has 13 residues. The CDR3 nucleotides are TGCGCCAGCAGCTTTACAGGGGGCTATGGCTACACCTTC. This encodes CASSFTGGYGYTF.